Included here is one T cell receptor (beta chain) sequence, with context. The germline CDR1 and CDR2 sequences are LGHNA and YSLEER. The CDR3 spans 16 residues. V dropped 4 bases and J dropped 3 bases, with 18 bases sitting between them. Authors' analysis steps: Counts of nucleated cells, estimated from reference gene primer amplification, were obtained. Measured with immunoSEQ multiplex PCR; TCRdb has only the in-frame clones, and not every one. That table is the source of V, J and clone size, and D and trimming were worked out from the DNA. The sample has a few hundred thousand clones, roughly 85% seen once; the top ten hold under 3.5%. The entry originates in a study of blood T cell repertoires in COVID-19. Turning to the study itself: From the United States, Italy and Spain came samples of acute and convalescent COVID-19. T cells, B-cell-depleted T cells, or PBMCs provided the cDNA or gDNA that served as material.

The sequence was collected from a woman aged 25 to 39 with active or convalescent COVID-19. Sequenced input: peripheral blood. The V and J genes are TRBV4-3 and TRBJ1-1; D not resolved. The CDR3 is CASSPSVGDWDTEAFF. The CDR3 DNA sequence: TGCGCCAGCAGCCCAAGCGTCGGGGATTGGGACACTGAAGCTTTCTTT.